The entry below describes one T cell receptor beta chain. The antigen this receptor binds is unknown. No clone much larger than this one lies a single base away; base qualities are absent. Other DNA sequences of this sample code for an identical CDR3. In total, around 600 healthy bone marrow donors made up the cohort. All cohort members were sampled while nominally healthy, although unrecorded immune exposures were likely present. The donor was CMV seropositive and belonged to the group of more than 250 seropositive cohort members. A peripheral blood sample was provided by each donor, and peripheral blood mononuclear cells were used for TCR beta sequencing. Genomic DNA was extracted from the blood cell samples with the Qiagen DNeasy Blood Extraction Kit. The data originate from a study of cytomegalovirus exposure and HLA in healthy donors (dated by TCRdb to about 2017). Concerning the study at large: An earlier analysis of roughly 630 of the donors reported 250 to 350 Gb of sequence data and 100 million to 130 million unique TCR beta sequences from around 200 million T cells. Approximately 300 gigabases of sequencing data and 75 million to 85 million unique TCR sequences made up an early release that covered fewer than 650 HLA-typed donors. The genetic ancestry cluster associated with self-reported Caucasian donors included around 76% of the approximately 410 genotyped donors. The study aimed to test whether signatures of past pathogen exposure could be identified by cataloging public T cell receptors. Using immunosequencing, the study profiled T cell repertoires from some 670 subjects and related those repertoires to cytomegalovirus serostatus. In addition to the first cohort of approximately 650 subjects, a separate validation cohort of under 150 different subjects was used. The study combined high-throughput TCR immunosequencing, statistical association of individual TCRs with disease status, and machine learning to predict cytomegalovirus infection status. A later analysis re-analyzed previously published TCR beta repertoires from approximately 700 donors and added high-resolution HLA genotyping to study TCR occurrence patterns. Rather than using new phenotypic data, the later analysis identified candidate immune exposures from TCR beta sequences and from how often those sequences occurred across donors. To decide whether each TCR beta V gene segment behaved as functional or pseudogenic, an earlier analysis of 587 of the donors relied on high-throughput TCR beta sequencing. Alongside the repertoire data, information on donor age, sex, ethnicity and CMV serostatus was compiled. In a later genetic analysis, genome-wide SNP genotypes for about 65% of the roughly 670 donors were used, and that subset was treated as a discovery cohort. Every discovery cohort repertoire had been produced on one sequencing platform. Class I and class II HLA loci were covered by the typing at four-digit resolution. The number of typed donors differed by locus: about 620-640 for A, B, C, DRB1 and DQB1; some 500 for DQA1; over 600 for DPA1; and some 430 for DPB1. Four to six DR-DQ haplotypes were handled as single units for association and clustering, since linkage in the cohort was strong. Among 300 to 500 genotyped donors of the cohort, an average of around 250,000 unique TCR beta nucleotide sequences was sequenced per donor, of which about 19% were non-productive. Results and caveats for the whole study, not just this receptor: Because some donors lacked HLA typing at each locus, the association tests relied only on the typed subset. Linkage disequilibrium might explain the correlated functional status among segregating V segments, but an unknown experimental factor could not be ruled out. V-gene and J-gene trimming of TCR beta chains was associated with a missense DCLRE1C variant in a later genetic analysis, and the association was replicated in an independent cohort. Strong co-occurrence of HLA alleles, especially DR and DQ, made assigning TCR associations to individual alleles difficult. In a later analysis, HLA-associated TCR beta chains were found to be more clonally expanded and to have lower generation probabilities than equally common non-associated chains. Because counts were too low, roughly 18 rarely observed V segments, including chromosome 9 orphons, were left out of the earlier analysis of 500 to 750 of the donors. A group of highly shared sequence variants was considered likely to be a technical artifact of the sequencing pipeline. In a later analysis, most CMV-associated TCR beta chains were found to appear HLA-restricted, with HLA associations seemingly driven largely by CMV exposure. The authors suggested that the approach could potentially be extended to other disease states and immunological phenotypes. In a later analysis, the rate of TCR association differed among HLA loci, with DRB1 alleles having the most associated TCRs and HLA-C alleles having the fewest. Sequencing depth was assumed to be roughly uniform across donors in the presence/absence analyses, though that assumption may not hold. Cytomegalovirus status was reported to be diagnosed by the classifier with high specificity and sensitivity in both the original and validation cohorts. Across donors, most TCR sequences were observed very rarely, whereas some public TCRs were present in many individuals. For the cohort, immune exposure information was limited to CMV serostatus. The 87-base-pair reads could not distinguish some IMGT-functional V segments, including TRBV6-2 and TRBV6-3, so those segments were excluded. According to a later genetic analysis, donors in an Asian-associated ancestry cluster had fewer N-insertions in productive TCRs than the roughly 700-donor mean. This cohort had only TCR beta chains sequenced, and the lack of alpha or paired-chain data limited which features could be detected. In an earlier analysis of about 600 of the donors, most TCR beta V segments appeared in productive rearrangements about 87% or about 30% of the time, broadly matching IMGT annotations. In a later analysis, several top co-occurrence clusters were reported to appear linked to parvovirus B19, influenza, CMV and Epstein-Barr virus. A few of the identified cytomegalovirus-associated TCR beta chains were confirmed in vitro to be specific for cytomegalovirus antigens. At a false discovery rate of 0.05, a later analysis linked roughly 17,000 TCR beta sequences to specific HLA alleles. A further reported finding was that TCR beta sequences accurately predicted the HLA-A and HLA-B alleles for most subjects in the first cohort. In the study, 150 to 200 TCR beta chains were listed as associated with cytomegalovirus.

Libraries were built with the immunoSEQ multiplex PCR assay. For the multiplex PCR, a mixture combining 60 forward primers for TCR Vbeta segments and 13 reverse primers for TCR Jbeta segments was used. Amplification of the CDR3 region of rearranged TCR beta genes was performed with a multiplex PCR assay on genomic DNA. On the Illumina HiSeq System, the amplified TCR beta libraries were sequenced as 87-base-pair reads. The authors' analysis ran thus. Across the 500 to 750 repertoires, a later analysis counted 80 million or so unique TCR beta chains, 9 million to 14 million of which were shared by at least two donors. To remove PCR and sequencing errors, raw reads were error-corrected and collapsed into unique sequences using a nearest-neighbor algorithm that merged closely related sequences. To assign V, D and J gene segments, CDR3 sequences were aligned to IMGT reference sequences. Each retained sequence needed at least a six-nucleotide match to both a V gene segment and a J gene segment. Rearrangements were called productive when the CDR3 lacked stop codons and stayed in frame with V and J; all others were non-productive. CDR3 was defined according to IMGT convention as the region running from the second conserved V-encoded cysteine to the conserved J-encoded phenylalanine. In an earlier analysis of more than 550 of the donors, sequences lacking an unambiguous match to a single V gene segment were excluded. An earlier analysis of 587 of the donors classified V segments as functional when productive rearrangements were above 56.7% and as segregating when the standard deviation between donors was above 5%. A statistical classification framework was developed to diagnose cytomegalovirus status using the catalog of TCR beta chain sequences. A later analysis assigned V and J genes by comparing TCR nucleotide sequences with IMGT/GENE-DB human TR gene sequences. A later analysis assigned CDR3 sequences and most-parsimonious VDJ recombination scenarios with the TCRdist pipeline. A later analysis defined each TCR beta chain by its CDR3 amino acid sequence plus V-gene family, and excluded reads lacking a unique V-gene family. A later analysis removed 592 highly shared, low-generation-probability nucleotide sequences to deal with suspected cross-contamination and a sequencing artifact. A later analysis calculated a clonal expansion index for each public chain from normalized within-repertoire ranks of inferred template counts. In a later analysis, generation probabilities were computed with a VDJ recombination model fitted to out-of-frame rearrangements, and the resulting probabilities were checked against IGoR. In a later analysis, TCR-TCR, TCR-HLA and TCR-CMV co-occurrence was scored with hypergeometric tests, and a repertoire-size bias correction was applied to TCR pairs. In a later analysis, false discovery rates were estimated by permuting HLA or CMV assignments 20 times. In a later analysis, co-occurring TCRs were grouped using DBSCAN, and TCRdist sequence similarity was added for clustering within HLA-allele-positive subsets. Repertoires with fewer than 30,000 or more than 120,000 public chains were left out of co-occurrence clustering, as were a handful of repertoires with anomalous nucleotide sharing. Imported from immuneACCESS, the table was reduced by TCRdb to in-frame sequences with V and J called. These copies leave out some clones; in studies compared against another copy, an unresolved V gene accounts for under half, and the cause of the remainder is not known. The V and J calls and the clone size are those of that table, but D and trimming were determined from the DNA. The sample profile shows approximately 180,000 clones; 84% of them were found once. In total, the top ten clones hold roughly 5% of the sample.

V was cut back by 2 bases and J by 4 bases, leaving a gap of 9 bases between them. The CDR1 and CDR2 encoded by the germline V gene are SGDLS and YYNGEE. The CDR3 has 13 amino acids, counting the end cysteine and phenylalanine. The read is trimmed to its CDR3 DNA, 39 bases read in frame from base 1. The TCR comes from a girl aged 5 to 17 in good health and CMV-seropositive. This chain joins TRBV9 to TRBJ1-1; a confident D gene designation cannot be given. Material for sequencing was PBMCs. The CDR3 amino acid sequence is: CASSVSRGTEAFF. The nucleotides read TGTGCCAGCAGCGTTTCTCGCGGCACTGAAGCTTTCTTT.